The present entry profiles one T cell receptor (beta chain) with its context. The data stem from a study of cytomegalovirus exposure and HLA in healthy donors. Primers for the PCR totalled 60 Vbeta and 13 Jbeta. Some clones are missing from TCRdb's copy, which holds only in-frame ones; the method was immunoSEQ multiplex PCR. The top ten hold roughly 2.2% of the sample, which has 100,000 or so clones, about four fifths seen once. V gave up 5 bases and J gave up 3 bases; unmatched junction bases: 8. CDR3 size: 15 residues. The V gene's germline CDR1 is MDHEN and CDR2 SYDVKM. The sequence was obtained from a man between 18 and 29 years old in good health and CMV-seronegative. The chain couples TRBV28 to TRBJ2-7; 9 bases are a match to TRBD2. Sequencing was carried out using PBMCs. The CDR3 loop is CASSPRLAESYEQYF. CDR3 nucleotides: TGTGCCAGCAGTCCCCGACTAGCGGAAAGCTACGAGCAGTACTTC.